The 4 T cell receptor beta chains in this list originate from one sample, sequenced in a study of OX40 agonist ivuxolimab in advanced cancers. The protocol was immunoSEQ multiplex PCR, while the TCRdb copy is restricted to in-frame clones and leaves out a portion. The table shows 95,000 to 150,000 clones, with 75% to 90% occurring only once. Sequenced material: CD4+ or CD8+ T cells sorted from blood, taken in a trial of the OX40 agonist ivuxolimab. These receptors all stem from an adult with an advanced solid tumor such as melanoma, head and neck, liver or kidney cancer.

The chain recombines TRBV19 with TRBJ1-1, with 7 bases matching TRBD1. CDR1 and CDR2 (germline): LNHDA, SQIVND (reference sequence). CDR3 size: 15 residues. Trimming cost V 6 bases and J 6 bases; bases outside gene matches: 13. The CDR3 DNA reads as TGTGCCAGTAGCACCAACGGAGGGGGCCAGGCTGAAGCTTTCTTT. Its protein is CASSTNGGGQAEAFF.

V and J are TRBV30 and TRBJ2-5; 10 positions match TRBD2. Germline assignment: CDR1 GTSNPN and CDR2 SVGIG (reference sequence). V was clipped by 3 bases and J by 4 bases; unmatched bases: 8. The CDR3 runs to 15 residues. The CDR3 bases are TGTGCCTGGAGATCGAAGCTAGCGGGGGTAGAGACCCAGTACTTC. It yields the protein CAWRSKLAGVETQYF.

This chain connects TRBV18 to TRBJ2-5; D ambiguous. The CDR3 has 11 residues. Trimming left V 3 bases short and J 7 bases short, with 6 bases between. The V gene's germline CDR1 is KGHSH and CDR2 LQKENI. Here the CDR3 DNA reads TGTGCCAGCTCACCTGGTGGGACCCAGTACTTC. Its protein product is CASSPGGTQYF. The full variable domain, in which reference TRBV18 and TRBJ2-5 provide the parts outside the CDR3, is NAGVMQNPRHLVRRRGQEARLRCSPMKGHSHVYWYRQLPEEGLKFMVYLQKENIIDESGMPKERFSAEFPKEGPSILRIQQVVRGDSAAYFCASSPGGTQYFGPGTRLLVL.

The rearrangement uses TRBV5-6 and TRBJ1-5, with a tentative D call TRBD1 (5 bases). Germline V lookup: CDR1 SGHDT, CDR2 YYEEEE. V was clipped by 2 bases and J by 4 bases, with 10 bases between them. This CDR3 is 14 amino acids long. CDR3: CASSFQGANQPQHF. In DNA, the CDR3 is TGTGCCAGCAGCTTCCAGGGAGCTAATCAGCCCCAGCATTTT.